These 8 T cell receptor beta chains came from one sample sequenced in a study of T-cell memory formation after mild COVID-19. TCRdb reprocessed the 5' RACE reads via MiXCR and lists one record per CDR3 protein. The data hold about 180,000 distinct CDR3 sequences, with less than 20% observed a single time. The specimen sequenced was PBMCs or a T cell subset sorted from them (not recorded which). These receptors were taken from a man in his late teens or twenties who had mild COVID-19 (a few samples of this study predate the infection). Cell type and time point are not known.

This clonotype was seen many times. V and J are TRBV4-3 and TRBJ2-3; no reliable D call. From germline, CDR1 is LGHNA and CDR2 YSLEER. Trimming removed 0 bases from V and 15 bases from J, with 16 bases in between. The CDR3 loop spans 13 amino acids. DNA for the CDR3: TGCGCCAGCAGCCAAGAGGAAGGGTCCCGGCGTTATTTT. Protein sequence: CASSQEEGSRRYF.

The chain is built from TRBV19 and TRBJ1-1, with 8 bases that match TRBD1. The CDR3 consists of 13 residues. Germline V gene sequence: CDR1 LNHDA, CDR2 SQIVND (reference sequence). V dropped 8 bases and J dropped 2; count of bases not matched to a gene: 4. CDR3 residues: CASGDRGNTEAFF. DNA for the CDR3: TGTGCCAGTGGAGACAGGGGAAACACTGAAGCTTTCTTT.

J is TRBJ2-7 and V is TRBV2; D ambiguous. The length of the CDR3 is 12 residues. CDR1 is SNHLY, CDR2 FYNNEI, per germline. Trimming took 8 bases from V and 2 from J, leaving 10 bases between them. CDR3 loop: CASAKQAYEQYF. The DNA for the CDR3 is TGTGCCAGCGCCAAGCAGGCCTACGAGCAGTACTTC.

This chain connects TRBV2 to TRBJ1-1; D ambiguous. Trimming left V 10 bases short and J 8 bases short, with 14 bases between. The CDR3 is made up of 11 amino acids. Germline V gene data show CDR1 as SNHLY and CDR2 as FYNNEI. The CDR3 loop reads CATQRDSEAFF. In nucleotides, the CDR3 is TGTGCCACTCAGCGGGATTCAGAAGCTTTCTTT.

The chain uses TRBV4-3 and TRBJ2-5, with a possible D match to TRBD2 (5 bases). The CDR3 spans 14 residues. From germline, CDR1 is LGHNA and CDR2 YSLEER. The V gene lost 3 bases and the J gene lost 4 bases, with 12 bases spanning the gap. CDR3 in amino acids: CASSHRGLGETQYF. The CDR3 DNA is TGCGCCAGCAGCCACCGCGGGTTAGGAGAGACCCAGTACTTC.

V is TRBV5-1 and J is TRBJ1-4; D might be TRBD1 (6 bases). This CDR3 has 17 residues. V was trimmed by 0 bases and J by 8 bases, leaving 20 bases between them. Germline values: CDR1 SGHRS, CDR2 YFSETQ. CDR3 in amino acids: CASSLAGAVGIGEKLFF. The CDR3 bases are TGCGCCAGCAGCTTGGCAGGGGCGGTGGGGATCGGCGAAAAACTGTTTTTT.

This clonotype was recorded many times. This chain connects TRBV5-1 to TRBJ1-1; TRBD1 might be the D (5 bases). The CDR3 runs 15 residues. The V end lost 3 bases, the J end lost 0 bases, and 12 bases lay between the germline ends. Germline V lookup: CDR1 SGHRS, CDR2 YFSETQ. The CDR3 reads CASSSTGRMNTEAFF. DNA for the CDR3: TGCGCCAGCAGCTCCACAGGCCGAATGAACACTGAAGCTTTCTTT.

V usage is TRBV9 and J usage is TRBJ2-5; 7 nucleotides line up with TRBD2. The length of the CDR3 is 16 residues. V was clipped by 1 base and J by 1 base; unmatched bases: 7. CDR1 and CDR2 (germline): SGDLS, YYNGEE. CDR3 protein: CASSVTAGTFQETQYF. CDR3 sequence (DNA): TGTGCCAGCAGCGTAACAGCGGGGACCTTCCAAGAGACCCAGTACTTC.